This T cell receptor (beta chain) was documented in a study of blood T cell repertoires in COVID-19. Profiling relied on immunoSEQ multiplex PCR, and the TCRdb table lists in-frame clones only, not all of them. The table includes about 190,000 clones, about 82% detected once. Across 20 to 25 US areas, participants ranged in age from about 18 to 100 years. V dropped 0 bases and J dropped 0 bases, with 6 bases sitting between them. The CDR3 loop spans 14 amino acids. CDR1 and CDR2 from the germline V gene are SGDLS and YYNGEE. This chain links TRBV9 with TRBJ1-1; D gene unclear. The source is a man in his forties with acute COVID-19. Sequenced sample: PBMCs or T cells enriched from blood (not recorded which). The CDR3 loop reads CASSVERMNTEAFF. The CDR3 DNA reads as TGTGCCAGCAGCGTAGAGAGGATGAACACTGAAGCTTTCTTT.